This T cell receptor beta chain was obtained from a study of T cell responses to AZD1222 COVID-19 vaccine. The V gene's germline CDR1 is LNHDA and CDR2 SQIVND (reference sequence). This CDR3 has 15 amino acids. V was shortened by 2 bases and J by 2 bases, with 10 bases between the two germline ends. Study-level points and caveats: Rises in breadth and depth of Spike-specific TCRs came after two AZD1222 doses. CD4 TCRs covered the whole spike, strongest at regions 160-218 and 743-854. Only 5 or 6 AZD1222 recipients were seropositive at baseline. Reports indicate that nearly half of spike-specific TCRs are directed at unmutated variant regions.

Sequencing was performed with immunoSEQ multiplex PCR; in TCRdb, only in-frame clones are kept and a portion is missing. The sample shows about 130,000 clones, under 90% of them seen only once. With regard to this clone: Its specificity is not known.

The clonotype originates from an adult in good health. The V call is TRBV19, the J call TRBJ1-3; D is perhaps TRBD1 (5 bases). The sample was peripheral blood, taken on day 0 of AZD1222 vaccination. The CDR3 is CASSIYGGTGNTIYF. CDR3 in DNA: TGTGCCAGTAGTATATACGGGGGGACTGGAAACACCATATATTTT.